The 19 T cell receptor beta chains in this list originate from one sample, sequenced in a study of Graves' ophthalmopathy and Graves' hyperthyroidism. The authors amplified TCR beta CDR3 regions, and they did so from RNA transcripts for repertoire sequencing. HTBI primers were used in a first-round RT-PCR, which preceded a second-round multiplex PCR. TCRdb re-analysed the multiplex PCR reads in MiXCR, keeping a single row per CDR3 protein. This repertoire shows 300,000 or so distinct CDR3 sequences, about a sixth found once; its top ten account for around 12%. The sequencing sample was made of peripheral blood. Receptor source: an adult man with Graves' ophthalmopathy.

V usage is TRBV6-5 and J usage is TRBJ2-7; D is ambiguous. Looked up from germline, CDR1 is MNHEY and CDR2 is SVGAGI. V lost 0 bases and J 3 bases, leaving 9 bases between the germline ends. CDR3 length equals 14 residues. DNA of the CDR3: TGTGCCAGCAGTTACTCACGACAAAGCTACGAGCAGTACTTC. Encoded protein: CASSYSRQSYEQYF.

This clonotype has a count of ten or more. The rearrangement links TRBV6-2 or TRBV6-3 to TRBJ2-5; maybe TRBD2 (6 bases). Trimming removed 0 bases from V and 4 bases from J, with 18 bases in between. Germline CDR1 MNHEY, CDR2 SVGEGT. The CDR3 is 17 residues long. CDR3 DNA sequence: TGTGCCAGCAGTTACTCGAGGGGAGGCAGTTTAACAGAGACCCAGTACTTC. The encoded protein is CASSYSRGGSLTETQYF.

This clonotype was counted many times. The genes are TRBV2 and TRBJ1-1; TRBD1 is a possible D gene (6 bases). The CDR3 contains 16 residues. Per germline, CDR1 SNHLY and CDR2 FYNNEI. V was clipped by 6 bases and J by 4 bases, with 21 bases between them. CDR3 sequence reads: CASSPDRTAWITEAFF. CDR3 nucleotide sequence: TGTGCCAGCAGCCCAGACAGGACAGCGTGGATCACTGAAGCTTTCTTT.

V is TRBV2 and J is TRBJ2-5; 7 bases map to TRBD2. Trimming cost V 8 bases and J 4 bases; bases outside gene matches: 4. The CDR3 consists of 12 residues. Germline CDR1 and CDR2: SNHLY and FYNNEI. The CDR3 reads CASGTTLETQYF. As DNA, the CDR3 is TGTGCCAGCGGGACTACATTAGAGACCCAGTACTTC.

The rearrangement links TRBV7-3 to TRBJ2-5; D uncertain. The CDR3 consists of 10 residues. CDR1 and CDR2 from the germline V gene are SGHTA and FQGTGA. Between the trimmed V and J ends, which lost 7 bases and 4 bases, there was a span of 4 bases. The CDR3 DNA follows: TGTGCCAGCATACGAGAGACCCAGTACTTC. As protein: CASIRETQYF.

This chain connects TRBV12-3 or TRBV12-4 to TRBJ2-7, with D tentatively TRBD2 (5 bases). The CDR3 runs 13 residues. Trimming took 5 bases from V and 3 from J, leaving 11 bases between them. CDR3 residues: CASSTRTGYEQYF. In nucleotides, the CDR3 is TGTGCCAGCAGTACCCGGACTGGCTACGAGCAGTACTTC.

Many counts were recorded for this clonotype. The chain carries TRBV12-3 or TRBV12-4 and TRBJ2-4; 7 bases align to TRBD1. The CDR3 contains 14 residues. The V gene end was trimmed by 7 bases and the J gene end by 4 bases; junction bases not matched to a gene: 7. The chain's CDR3 is CASTTRDRKNIQYF. The CDR3 DNA follows: TGTGCCAGCACCACCCGGGACAGAAAAAACATTCAGTACTTC.

This clonotype was counted ten times or more. The rearrangement uses TRBV5-1 and TRBJ2-7; 8 bases map to TRBD2. This CDR3 is built from 14 residues. Germline lookup yields CDR1 SGHRS and CDR2 YFSETQ. Trimming took 2 bases from V and 3 from J; bases not matched to a gene: 4. CDR3 DNA: TGCGCCAGCAGCTTAGCGGGGGAGATCTACGAGCAGTACTTC. The encoded protein is CASSLAGEIYEQYF.

This clonotype was counted at least ten times. The chain uses TRBV28 and TRBJ1-1, with a weak D call TRBD1 (5 bases). The ends were cut back, 5 bases at V and 4 bases at J, with 20 bases in the middle. The germline V gene encodes CDR1 MDHEN and CDR2 SYDVKM. This CDR3 spans 16 amino acids. DNA for the CDR3: TGTGCCAGCAGTCTTGGGGACGGACGGTTCGGCACTGAAGCTTTCTTT. This codes for CASSLGDGRFGTEAFF.

This clonotype has ten or more counts. The J gene is TRBJ2-7, the V gene TRBV20-1, with 8 bases identical to TRBD1. The germline CDR1 and CDR2 sequences are DFQATT and SNEGSKA (reference sequence). Germline trimming cut 0 bases from V and 5 bases from J; bases unmatched to any gene: 9. This CDR3 contains 15 residues. The CDR3: CSARDEQGVNDEQYF. In DNA form, the CDR3 reads TGCAGTGCTAGAGATGAACAGGGGGTCAATGACGAGCAGTACTTC.

This clonotype was counted at least ten times. V gene TRBV20-1 combines with J gene TRBJ1-2; D might be TRBD1 (6 bases). Deletions cut 3 bases from V and 8 bases from J, with 16 bases between. Germline CDR1 and CDR2: DFQATT and SNEGSKA (reference sequence). CDR3 length: 13 amino acids. CDR3 in amino acids: CSASGRGGEGYTF. For the CDR3, the DNA is TGCAGTGCTAGTGGCAGGGGCGGAGAGGGCTACACCTTC.

In the case of this clonotype: A single base separates this from a much larger clone, so it may be a read error. This rearrangement joins TRBV6-2 or TRBV6-3 to TRBJ1-1, with D possibly matching TRBD1 (6 bases). Germline CDR1 and CDR2: MNHEY and SVGEGT. The CDR3 is 15 residues long. CDR3 DNA sequence: TGTGCCAGCAGTTACGCTGGGGGGGCTAACACTGATGCTTTCTTT. Amino acid sequence: CASSYAGGANTDAFF.

This clonotype appeared many times. The rearrangement links TRBV4-1 to TRBJ2-1; no clear D. Trimming removed 0 bases from V and 0 bases from J, with 9 bases in between. Germline V CDR1 and CDR2: MGHRA, YSYEKL. The CDR3 length is 16 residues. The CDR3 sequence: CASSQDGPSSYNEQFF. The DNA of the CDR3 is TGCGCCAGCAGCCAAGATGGGCCCAGCTCCTACAATGAGCAGTTCTTC.

This clonotype was observed a few times. The CDR3 DNA follows: TGTGCCAGCAGCCAATTAACTCCAGCTTACGAGCAGTACTTC. This translates into CASSQLTPAYEQYF. This rearrangement joins TRBV3-1 to TRBJ2-7; D not certain. This CDR3 region has 14 residues. The V gene's germline CDR1 is LGHDT and CDR2 YNNKEL (reference sequence). The V and J ends lost 2 bases and 4 bases respectively, with 12 bases between them.

This clonotype was counted many times. The chain employs TRBV27 and TRBJ2-7; possibly TRBD1 for D (6 bases). Germline V gene data show CDR1 as MNHEY and CDR2 as SMNVEV (reference sequence). Trimming cost V 2 bases and J 4 bases, with 12 bases left between them. CDR3 size: 14 residues. The DNA of the CDR3 is TGTGCCAGCAGTTTAAGTGGACAGTGGTACGAGCAGTACTTC. Protein: CASSLSGQWYEQYF.

Many counts were recorded for this clonotype. The gene calls are TRBV11-2 and TRBJ2-7; 8 positions match TRBD2. The CDR3 totals 14 residues. Losses at the gene ends were 5 bases for V and 2 bases for J; bases not matched to a gene: 5. Germline CDR1 is SGHAT and CDR2 is FQNNGV. DNA for the CDR3: TGTGCCAGCAGCACACAAGCGGGAGCCTACGAGCAGTACTTC. Its protein product is CASSTQAGAYEQYF. Filled out from reference TRBV11-2 and TRBJ2-7, the complete variable domain reads EAGVAQSPRYKIIEKRQSVAFWCNPISGHATLYWYQQILGQGPKLLIQFQNNGVVDDSQLPKDRFSAERLKGVDSTLKIQPAKLEDSAVYLCASSTQAGAYEQYFGPGTRLTVT.

There are a few counts of this clonotype. A junction boundary mismatches the germline segment, possibly from a read error. The V gene is TRBV5-1, the J gene TRBJ2-6; 9 nucleotides agree with TRBD1. The CDR3 loop spans 18 amino acids. CDR1 SGHRS and CDR2 YFSETQ come from the germline V gene. For the CDR3, the DNA is TGCGCCAGCAGCGGGACAGGGTCAACATCCTCTGGGGCCCACGTCCTGACTTTC. This gives the protein CASSGTGSTSSGAHVLTF.

This clonotype was seen at least ten times. The CDR3 here is CASSEALSDRGLYGYTF. CDR3 sequence (DNA): TGTGCCAGCAGTGAAGCGCTTTCGGACAGGGGCTTATATGGCTACACCTTC. This chain connects TRBV2 to TRBJ1-2; 9 bases are a match to TRBD1. CDR3 size: 17 residues. The germline CDR1 and CDR2 sequences are SNHLY and FYNNEI. V was pared by 0 bases and J by 5 bases, with 10 bases of the junction left unmatched.

In its sample, this clonotype was seen many times. The chain couples TRBV20-1 to TRBJ1-5; possibly TRBD1 for D (5 bases). Germline CDR1 reads DFQATT; CDR2 reads SNEGSKA (reference sequence). V lost 3 bases, J lost 1 base, and 10 bases lay in between. The CDR3 runs 14 residues. The CDR3 DNA reads TGCAGTGCTAGTCAGGGTGCGAGCAATCAGCCCCAGCATTTT. Translation gives CSASQGASNQPQHF.